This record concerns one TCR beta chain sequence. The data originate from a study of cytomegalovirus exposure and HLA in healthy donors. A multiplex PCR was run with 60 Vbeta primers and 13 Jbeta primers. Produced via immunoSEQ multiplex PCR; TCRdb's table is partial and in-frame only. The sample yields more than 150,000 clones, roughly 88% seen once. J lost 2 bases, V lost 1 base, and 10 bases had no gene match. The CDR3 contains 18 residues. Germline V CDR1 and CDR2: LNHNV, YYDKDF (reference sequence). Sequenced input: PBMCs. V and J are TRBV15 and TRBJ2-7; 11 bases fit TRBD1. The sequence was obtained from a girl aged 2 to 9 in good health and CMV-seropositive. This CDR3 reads CATSRGLGTGGDPYEQYF. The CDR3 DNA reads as TGTGCCACCAGCAGAGGATTGGGGACAGGGGGGGATCCCTACGAGCAGTACTTC.